The 28 T cell receptor beta chains listed next were all sequenced from one sample in a study of CD8 T cells in Susac syndrome. It was with random hexamers that 0.5 to 1 ug RNA was reverse transcribed. From the immunoSEQ multiplex PCR reads, TCRdb called clonotypes with MiXCR, one entry per CDR3 protein. The profile shows under 150,000 distinct CDR3 sequences, more than 75% of them singletons. Sample: CD8+ T cells from PBMCs. These receptors all stem from a human donor with multiple sclerosis.

The rearrangement links TRBV7-9 to TRBJ2-1; 7 nucleotides match TRBD2. V lost 4 bases to trimming and J lost 9 bases; unmatched junction nucleotides: 15. The CDR3 is 16 amino acids. Germline V gene sequence: CDR1 SEHNR, CDR2 FQNEAQ (reference sequence). This CDR3 reads CASSSLGGVVRSEQFF. For the CDR3, the DNA is TGTGCCAGCAGCTCCCTTGGGGGGGTTGTCCGGAGTGAGCAGTTCTTC.

The gene calls are TRBV19 and TRBJ1-1; maybe TRBD1 (5 bases). The CDR3 extends over 15 amino acids. CDR1 and CDR2 (germline): LNHDA, SQIVND (reference sequence). V lost 6 bases and J lost 0, with 14 bases in between. The CDR3 loop reads CASSPSTVMNTEAFF. CDR3 bases: TGTGCCAGTAGCCCGTCGACAGTCATGAACACTGAAGCTTTCTTT.

This chain joins TRBV11-2 and TRBJ2-7; possible D gene TRBD2, 6 bases. Germline CDR1 SGHAT, CDR2 FQNNGV. The CDR3 is 13 amino acids. The V and J ends lost 6 bases and 3 bases respectively, with 12 bases between them. CDR3 nucleotide sequence: TGTGCCAGCAGTCTTACGGGGGACTACGAGCAGTACTTC. It specifies CASSLTGDYEQYF.

A few counts support this clonotype. The chain employs TRBV29-1 and TRBJ2-1; no clear D gene. V was shortened by 4 bases and J by 7 bases, with 5 bases between the two germline ends. Germline loops: CDR1 SQVTM, CDR2 ANQGSEA. The length of the CDR3 is 10 residues. The CDR3 reads CSVVVNEQFF. The CDR3 DNA sequence: TGCAGCGTTGTGGTGAATGAGCAGTTCTTC.

The CDR3 nucleotides are TGTGCCAGCAGCTTGGATGGGACTGAAGCTTTCTTT. As protein: CASSLDGTEAFF. The rearrangement uses TRBV7-9 and TRBJ1-1, with D uncertain. Trimming shortened V by 3 bases and J by 5 bases, and 7 bases separated the two germline ends. The CDR3 has 12 amino acids. Per germline, CDR1 SEHNR and CDR2 FQNEAQ (reference sequence).

The chain links TRBV3-1 to TRBJ1-1, with a weak D call TRBD1 (5 bases). The V end lost 7 bases, the J end lost 6 bases, and 15 bases lay between the germline ends. CDR1 is LGHDT, CDR2 YNNKEL, per germline (reference sequence). This CDR3 has 13 amino acids. In nucleotides, the CDR3 is TGTGCCAGCAATGGGCTGGGGGATCCTGAAGCTTTCTTT. Translating gives CASNGLGDPEAFF.

This chain links TRBV6-1 with TRBJ2-5; possibly TRBD1 or TRBD2 for D (6 bases each). The germline CDR1 and CDR2 sequences are MNHNS and SASEGT. With 6 bases removed from V and 5 bases from J, the gap between germline ends came to 22 bases. The CDR3 is 16 residues long. DNA of the CDR3: TGTGCCAGCAGCCCCTTTGTTGGGGGGCGAGGGGAGACCCAGTACTTC. This sequence encodes CASSPFVGGRGETQYF.

This clonotype was found once. V gene TRBV9 combines with J gene TRBJ1-2; D is ambiguous. Trimming took 4 bases from V and 8 from J, leaving 18 bases between them. Germline CDR1 is SGDLS and CDR2 is YYNGEE. This CDR3 region has 14 residues. CDR3 nucleotide sequence: TGTGCCAGCAGCCCCCGGGCCGACGCGTGGGGCTACACCTTC. Its translation is CASSPRADAWGYTF. The whole variable domain, filled in from reference TRBV9 and TRBJ1-2, reads DSGVTQTPKHLITATGQRVTLRCSPRSGDLSVYWYQQSLDQGLQFLIQYYNGEERAKGNILERFSAQQFPDLHSELNLSSLELGDSALYFCASSPRADAWGYTFGSGTRLTVV.

The chain carries TRBV29-1 and TRBJ1-1; D is possibly TRBD1 (5 bases). With 3 bases removed from V and 4 bases from J, the gap between germline ends came to 9 bases. Germline V gene lookup returns CDR1 SQVTM and CDR2 ANQGSEA. The CDR3 is made up of 12 amino acids. Here the CDR3 DNA reads TGCAGCGTTGAGCTCGGGGGCACTGAAGCTTTCTTT. Translated: CSVELGGTEAFF.

V is TRBV10-3 and J is TRBJ1-1; D possibly corresponds to TRBD1 (5 bases). CDR3 length: 17 residues. Germline V gene data show CDR1 as ENHRY and CDR2 as SYGVKD. V was shortened by 0 bases and J by 0 bases, with 14 bases between the two germline ends. This CDR3 reads CAISESMEGTLNTEAFF. As DNA, the CDR3 is TGTGCCATCAGTGAGTCAATGGAGGGGACCTTGAACACTGAAGCTTTCTTT.

The rearrangement uses TRBV4-2 and TRBJ2-1; TRBD2 aligns across 11 bases. CDR3 size: 16 residues. Looked up from germline, CDR1 is LGHNA and CDR2 is YNFKEQ. With 4 bases clipped from V and 5 bases from J, the junction kept 7 bases outside the gene matches. CDR3 DNA sequence: TGTGCCAGCAGCCCATTACTAGCGGGGGACGACAATGAGCAGTTCTTC. Residues: CASSPLLAGDDNEQFF.

This sequence joins TRBV27 and TRBJ2-1; TRBD2 is a possible D gene (5 bases). The CDR3 has 13 amino acids. Trimming stripped 5 bases from V and 10 bases from J, with 15 bases between. Germline CDR1 is MNHEY and CDR2 is SMNVEV (reference sequence). CDR3 coding DNA: TGTGCCAGCAGTCCCGGAAGCGGAAGCGAGCAGTTCTTC. It translates to CASSPGSGSEQFF.

This chain connects TRBV5-4 to TRBJ1-1; D remains ambiguous. This CDR3 has 11 residues. Trimming stripped 7 bases from V and 1 base from J, with 5 bases between. Germline assignment: CDR1 SGHNT and CDR2 YYREEE (reference sequence). Written as DNA, the CDR3 is TGTGCCAGCCACTGGAACACTGAAGCTTTCTTT. It is translated as CASHWNTEAFF.

This clonotype was counted a few times. This chain uses TRBV19 with TRBJ1-1; no clear D. The CDR3 covers 12 residues. The V and J ends lost 6 bases and 1 base respectively, with 6 bases between them. Germline CDR1 reads LNHDA; CDR2 reads SQIVND (reference sequence). In DNA, the CDR3 is TGTGCCAGTAGGTTCGGGAACACTGAAGCTTTCTTT. Protein product: CASRFGNTEAFF.

This clonotype was seen just once. The rearrangement joins TRBV27 to TRBJ2-7; D is unclear. Trimming removed 2 bases at V and 0 bases at J, with 5 bases between. CDR3 size: 13 residues. Per germline, CDR1 MNHEY and CDR2 SMNVEV (reference sequence). The CDR3 sequence is CASSLLDSYEQYF. DNA for the CDR3: TGTGCCAGCAGTTTACTAGACTCCTACGAGCAGTACTTC.

The CDR3 sequence is CASRRTGAEQYF. For the CDR3, the DNA is TGTGCCAGCAGGAGGACGGGCGCCGAGCAGTACTTC. The rearrangement links TRBV5-6 to TRBJ2-7; D gene unclear. Germline V lookup: CDR1 SGHDT, CDR2 YYEEEE. V dropped 5 bases and J dropped 6 bases, with 12 bases sitting between them. The length of the CDR3 is 12 residues.

The gene calls are TRBV4-1 and TRBJ2-7, with D possibly matching TRBD1 (5 bases). This CDR3 spans 16 amino acids. Germline CDR1 reads MGHRA; CDR2 reads YSYEKL. Trimming shortened V by 0 bases and J by 3 bases, and 15 bases separated the two germline ends. The CDR3 loop reads CASSQDWGLVGYEQYF. The CDR3 DNA follows: TGCGCCAGCAGCCAAGATTGGGGCCTAGTAGGCTACGAGCAGTACTTC.

The chain employs TRBV10-2 and TRBJ2-5; D unclear. This CDR3 region has 13 residues. Trimming shortened V by 7 bases and J by 1 base, and 10 bases separated the two germline ends. Germline V gene data show CDR1 as WSHSY and CDR2 as SAAADI. This chain's CDR3 is CASKPTIQETQYF. The CDR3 nucleotides are TGCGCCAGCAAACCGACGATCCAAGAGACCCAGTACTTC.

The CDR3 loop is CASSLTSTNYGYTF. As DNA, the CDR3 is TGTGCCAGCAGCTTAACGAGCACTAACTATGGCTACACCTTC. The chain uses TRBV11-2 and TRBJ1-2; no definite D call. This CDR3 contains 14 residues. V dropped 2 bases and J dropped 0 bases, with 7 bases sitting between them. CDR1 and CDR2 (germline): SGHAT, FQNNGV.

The chain uses TRBV6-1 and TRBJ1-2; D not resolved. Between the trimmed V and J ends, which lost 1 base and 5 bases, there was a span of 11 bases. This CDR3 has 14 amino acids. CDR1 MNHNS and CDR2 SASEGT come from the germline V gene. The CDR3 bases are TGTGCCAGCAGTGAAGTACCAAGAGCGTATGGCTACACCTTC. Translation gives CASSEVPRAYGYTF.

The rearrangement uses TRBV4-1 and TRBJ2-7, with 11 nucleotides matching TRBD2. This CDR3 has 16 residues. The V segment lost 0 bases and the J segment 3 bases; nucleotides outside the gene matches: 4. Germline CDR1 is MGHRA and CDR2 is YSYEKL. The CDR3 loop reads CASSQDLLAGDYEQYF. Written as DNA, the CDR3 is TGCGCCAGCAGCCAAGATCTACTAGCGGGAGACTACGAGCAGTACTTC.

This chain connects TRBV10-3 to TRBJ2-2; D perhaps matches TRBD1 (6 bases). The length of the CDR3 is 14 residues. The V and J ends lost 6 bases and 7 bases respectively, with 15 bases between them. Per germline, CDR1 ENHRY and CDR2 SYGVKD. CDR3 nucleotide sequence: TGTGCCATCAGGATGGACAGCCTTTTCGGGGAGCTGTTTTTT. Protein: CAIRMDSLFGELFF.

The rearrangement links TRBV27 to TRBJ2-3, with TRBD2 matching over 9 bases. J lost 10 bases, V lost 2 bases, and 10 bases had no gene match. CDR1 MNHEY and CDR2 SMNVEV come from the germline V gene (reference sequence). This CDR3 has 15 residues. This CDR3 reads CASSLRLAGTGAQYF. In DNA, the CDR3 is TGTGCCAGCAGTTTAAGGCTAGCGGGAACCGGGGCGCAGTATTTT.

V is TRBV6-5 and J is TRBJ1-1, with D possibly TRBD1 on 5 matching bases. The CDR3 totals 15 residues. CDR1 is MNHEY, CDR2 SVGAGI, per germline. Between the trimmed V and J ends, which lost 0 bases and 4 bases, there was a span of 12 bases. CDR3 residues: CASSYSKGVFTEAFF. DNA for the CDR3: TGTGCCAGCAGTTACTCGAAAGGGGTTTTCACTGAAGCTTTCTTT.

In its sample, this clonotype was seen once. CDR3 sequence reads: CASRPPGFNEQFF. The CDR3 coding sequence is TGCGCCAGCAGACCCCCAGGCTTCAATGAGCAGTTCTTC. This rearrangement joins TRBV4-1 to TRBJ2-1; D is unresolved. V dropped 6 bases and J dropped 6 bases, with 12 bases sitting between them. CDR1 MGHRA and CDR2 YSYEKL come from the germline V gene. The CDR3 contains 13 residues.

CDR3 sequence reads: CASSPFTGGESQPQHF. The CDR3 nucleotides read TGTGCCAGCTCACCCTTCACAGGGGGCGAATCTCAGCCCCAGCATTTT. The chain is built from TRBV18 and TRBJ1-5; TRBD1 aligns across 9 bases. Trimming at V came to 3 bases and at J to 6 bases, leaving 9 bases not matched to a gene. The CDR3 runs 16 residues. Germline CDR1 KGHSH, CDR2 LQKENI.

This clonotype was recorded only once. J is TRBJ1-5 and V is TRBV27, with D perhaps matching TRBD1 (5 bases). The V gene's germline CDR1 is MNHEY and CDR2 SMNVEV (reference sequence). The CDR3 totals 13 residues. V lost 3 bases and J 6 bases, leaving 9 bases between the germline ends. CDR3 protein: CASSLGGRQPQHF. Written as DNA, the CDR3 is TGTGCCAGCAGTTTGGGGGGACGTCAGCCCCAGCATTTT.

The V gene is TRBV12-5, the J gene TRBJ2-5; unclear D gene. The ends were cut back, 1 base at V and 5 bases at J, with 11 bases in the middle. CDR1 is LGHNT, CDR2 FRNRAP, per germline. The CDR3 spans 14 residues. The CDR3 DNA reads as TGTGCTAGTGGTTTGGACCCCGACGAGGAGACCCAGTACTTC. Translated, it gives CASGLDPDEETQYF.